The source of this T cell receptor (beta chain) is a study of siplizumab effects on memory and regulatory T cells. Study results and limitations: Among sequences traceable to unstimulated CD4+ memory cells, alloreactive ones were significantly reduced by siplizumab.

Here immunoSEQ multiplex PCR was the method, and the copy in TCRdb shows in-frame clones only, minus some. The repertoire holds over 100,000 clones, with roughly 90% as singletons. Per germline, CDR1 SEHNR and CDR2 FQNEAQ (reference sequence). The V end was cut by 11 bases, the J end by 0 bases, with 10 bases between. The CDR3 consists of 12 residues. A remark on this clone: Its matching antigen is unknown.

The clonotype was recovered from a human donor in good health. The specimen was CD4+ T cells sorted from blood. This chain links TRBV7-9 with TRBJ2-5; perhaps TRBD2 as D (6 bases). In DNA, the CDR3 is TGTGCCGGCGGACTATACCAAGAGACCCAGTACTTC. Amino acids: CAGGLYQETQYF. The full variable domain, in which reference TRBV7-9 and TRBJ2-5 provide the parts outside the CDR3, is DTGVSQNPRHKITKRGQNVTFRCDPISEHNRLYWYRQTLGQGPEFLTYFQNEAQLEKSRLLSDRFSAERPKGSFSTLEIQRTEQGDSAMYLCAGGLYQETQYFGPGTRLLVL.